This T cell receptor (beta chain) was observed in a study of spatial heterogeneity in lung cancer. Overall study context: In tumor regions, TCR transcript counts tracked strongly with a T cell module score from matched bulk RNA-seq.

Findings and caveats of the study: Among tumor T cells, estimated coverage was about 7% for alpha chains and roughly 13% for beta chains. Tracking of tumor mutation counts was seen in expanded intratumoral alpha and beta TCR counts.

This sample's time point: sample taken at primary tumor resection. This clonotype was seen ten or more times. The antigen remains unidentified. In the library, each TCR cDNA molecule bore its own unique molecular identifier. From the 5' RACE reads, TCRdb called clonotypes with MiXCR, one entry per CDR3 protein. The sample shows over 10,000 distinct CDR3 sequences, less than 6.5% of them seen only once. This clonotype originated in a female donor with early-stage non-small cell lung cancer. The sample in question was lung tumor tissue, obtained at surgery.

The CDR3 region is CASSLPQTETQYF. In nucleotides, the CDR3 is TGTGCCAGCAGCTTACCCCAGACGGAGACCCAGTACTTC. V and J are TRBV7-9 and TRBJ2-5; D gene unclear. The CDR3 has 13 amino acids. Looked up from germline, CDR1 is SEHNR and CDR2 is FQNEAQ (reference sequence). V shed 2 bases and J shed 5 bases, with 9 bases lying between them.